Detailed here is one T cell receptor beta chain. Its antigen is unidentified. The data stem from a study of cytomegalovirus exposure and HLA in healthy donors. Whole-study context: Both the roughly 120 validation repertoires and the 550 to 750 first-cohort repertoires used the same platform, as reported by a later analysis. General study findings and limits: Some public TCRs appeared in many individuals, while most sequences were rare. According to the study, around 160 TCR beta chains were cytomegalovirus-associated.

Profiling relied on immunoSEQ multiplex PCR, and the TCRdb table lists in-frame clones only, not all of them. The sample records some 140,000 clones, 86% being singletons. Separation from the roughly 670-subject first cohort characterized the roughly 120-subject validation cohort, to which the donors belonged. The V and J ends lost 2 bases and 3 bases, in that order; junction bases with no gene match: 11. CDR1 ENHRY and CDR2 SYGVKD come from the germline V gene. This CDR3 has 17 residues. V gene TRBV10-3 combines with J gene TRBJ2-7; 9 nucleotides line up with TRBD2. The TCR was taken from a man between 18 and 29 years old in good health and CMV-seronegative. The sample consisted of PBMCs. The CDR3 here is CAISEKASGADHYEQYF. DNA for the CDR3: TGTGCCATCAGTGAGAAGGCTAGCGGGGCAGACCACTACGAGCAGTACTTC.